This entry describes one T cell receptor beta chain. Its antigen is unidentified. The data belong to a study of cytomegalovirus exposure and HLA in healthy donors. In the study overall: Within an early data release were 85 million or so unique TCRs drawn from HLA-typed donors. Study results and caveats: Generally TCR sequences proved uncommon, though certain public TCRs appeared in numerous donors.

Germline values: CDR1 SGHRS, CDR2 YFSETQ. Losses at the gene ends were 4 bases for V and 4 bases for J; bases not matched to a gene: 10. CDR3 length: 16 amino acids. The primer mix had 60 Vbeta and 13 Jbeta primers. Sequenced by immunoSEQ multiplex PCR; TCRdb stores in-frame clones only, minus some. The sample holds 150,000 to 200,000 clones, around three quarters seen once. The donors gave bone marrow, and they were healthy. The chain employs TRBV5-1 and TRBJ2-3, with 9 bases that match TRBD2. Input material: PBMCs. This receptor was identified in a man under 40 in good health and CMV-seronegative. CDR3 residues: CASSKASGDLSDTQYF. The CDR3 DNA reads TGCGCCAGCAGCAAGGCTAGCGGGGACCTGTCAGATACGCAGTATTTT.